Sequencing of this TCR beta chain was carried out in a study of cytomegalovirus exposure and HLA in healthy donors. Study results and limitations: According to the study, 160 or so TCR beta chains were cytomegalovirus-associated. Most TCR sequences were seen very rarely across donors, but some public TCRs occurred in many.

For this clone: Its antigen is undetermined.

Assay used: immunoSEQ multiplex PCR; TCRdb lists only in-frame clones, some missing. The table shows 150,000 to 200,000 clones, with around 88% occurring only once. Germline assignment: CDR1 MNHEY and CDR2 SMNVEV (reference sequence). The V gene end was trimmed by 6 bases and the J gene end by 4 bases; junction bases not matched to a gene: 8. There are 17 residues in the CDR3. The sample consisted of PBMCs. The clonotype comes from a young woman in good health and CMV-seronegative. The chain joins TRBV27 to TRBJ2-2; TRBD2 aligns across 13 bases. The CDR3 region has the DNA TGTGCCAGCAGGGCACTAGCGGGAGGGCCGGGCACCGGGGAGCTGTTTTTT. It encodes CASRALAGGPGTGELFF.